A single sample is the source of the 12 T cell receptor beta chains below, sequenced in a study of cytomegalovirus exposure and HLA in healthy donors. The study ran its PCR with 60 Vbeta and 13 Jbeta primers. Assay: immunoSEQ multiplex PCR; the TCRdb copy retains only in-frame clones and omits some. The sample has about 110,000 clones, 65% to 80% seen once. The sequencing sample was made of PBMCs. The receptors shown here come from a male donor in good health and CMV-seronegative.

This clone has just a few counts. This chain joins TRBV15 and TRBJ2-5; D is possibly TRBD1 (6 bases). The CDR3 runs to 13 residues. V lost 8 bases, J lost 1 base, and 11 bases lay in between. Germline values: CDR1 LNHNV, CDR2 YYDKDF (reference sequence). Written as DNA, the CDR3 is TGTGCCACCGGCCGACAGGCCCAAGAGACCCAGTACTTC. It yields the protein CATGRQAQETQYF.

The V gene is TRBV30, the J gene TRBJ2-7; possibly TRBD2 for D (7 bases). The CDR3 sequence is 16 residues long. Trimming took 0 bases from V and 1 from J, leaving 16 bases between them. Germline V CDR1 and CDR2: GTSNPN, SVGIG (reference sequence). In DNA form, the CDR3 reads TGTGCCTGGAGTGTGATCCGAGGGGGGGCATCCTACGAGCAGTACTTC. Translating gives CAWSVIRGGASYEQYF. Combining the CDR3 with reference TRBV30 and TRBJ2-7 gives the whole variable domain SQTIHQWPATLVQPVGSPLSLECTVEGTSNPNLYWYRQAAGRGLQLLFYSVGIGQISSEVPQNLSASRPQDRQFILSSKKLLLSDSGFYLCAWSVIRGGASYEQYFGPGTRLTVT.

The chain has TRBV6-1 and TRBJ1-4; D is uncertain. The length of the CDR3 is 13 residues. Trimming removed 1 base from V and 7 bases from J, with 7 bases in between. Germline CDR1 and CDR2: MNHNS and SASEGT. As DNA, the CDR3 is TGTGCCAGCAGTGAAGGGGAGGTTGAAAAACTGTTTTTT. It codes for CASSEGEVEKLFF.

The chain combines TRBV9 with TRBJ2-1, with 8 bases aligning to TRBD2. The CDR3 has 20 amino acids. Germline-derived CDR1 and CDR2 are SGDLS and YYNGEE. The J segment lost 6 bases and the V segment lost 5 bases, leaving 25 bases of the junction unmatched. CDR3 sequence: CASSSGETWRREVDGNEQFF. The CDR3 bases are TGTGCCAGCAGTTCAGGGGAAACTTGGAGGCGGGAGGTGGACGGCAATGAGCAGTTCTTC. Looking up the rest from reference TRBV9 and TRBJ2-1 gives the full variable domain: DSGVTQTPKHLITATGQRVTLRCSPRSGDLSVYWYQQSLDQGLQFLIQYYNGEERAKGNILERFSAQQFPDLHSELNLSSLELGDSALYFCASSSGETWRREVDGNEQFFGPGTRLTVL.

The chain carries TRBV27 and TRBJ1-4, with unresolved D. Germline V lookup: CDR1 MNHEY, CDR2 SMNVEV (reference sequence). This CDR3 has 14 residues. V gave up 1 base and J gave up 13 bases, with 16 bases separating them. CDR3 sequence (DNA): TGTGCCAGCAGTTTATTTCTCGGCCAGGATGGACTGTTTTTT. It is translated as CASSLFLGQDGLFF.

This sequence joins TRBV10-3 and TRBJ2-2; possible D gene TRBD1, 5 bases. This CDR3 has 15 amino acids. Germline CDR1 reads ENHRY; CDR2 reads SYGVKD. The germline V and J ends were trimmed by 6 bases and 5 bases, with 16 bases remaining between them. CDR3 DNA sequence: TGTGCCATCAGGGAAGGCGAACAGGAGACCGGGGAGCTGTTTTTT. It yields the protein CAIREGEQETGELFF.

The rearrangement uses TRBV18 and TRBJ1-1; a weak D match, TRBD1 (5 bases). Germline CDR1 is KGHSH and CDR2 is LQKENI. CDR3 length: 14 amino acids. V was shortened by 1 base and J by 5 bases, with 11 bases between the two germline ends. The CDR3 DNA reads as TGTGCCAGCTCACCACAGGAGGGGCGGACTGAAGCTTTCTTT. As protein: CASSPQEGRTEAFF.

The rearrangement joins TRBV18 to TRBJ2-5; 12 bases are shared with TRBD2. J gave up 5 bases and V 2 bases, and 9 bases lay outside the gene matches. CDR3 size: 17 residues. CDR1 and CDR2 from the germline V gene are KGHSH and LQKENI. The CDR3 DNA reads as TGTGCCAGCTCACCAAGTTGGTCGACTAGCGGGAGTGAGACCCAGTACTTC. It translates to CASSPSWSTSGSETQYF.

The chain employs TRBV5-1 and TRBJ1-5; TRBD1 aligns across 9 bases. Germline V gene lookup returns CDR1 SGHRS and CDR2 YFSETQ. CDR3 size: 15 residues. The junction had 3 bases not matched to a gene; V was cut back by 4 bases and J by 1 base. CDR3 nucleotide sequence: TGCGCCAGCAGCCTTGGGACAGGGAGCAATCAGCCCCAGCATTTT. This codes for CASSLGTGSNQPQHF. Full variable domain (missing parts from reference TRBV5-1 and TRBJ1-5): KAGVTQTPRYLIKTRGQQVTLSCSPISGHRSVSWYQQTPGQGLQFLFEYFSETQRNKGNFPGRFSGRQFSNSRSEMNVSTLELGDSALYLCASSLGTGSNQPQHFGDGTRLSIL.

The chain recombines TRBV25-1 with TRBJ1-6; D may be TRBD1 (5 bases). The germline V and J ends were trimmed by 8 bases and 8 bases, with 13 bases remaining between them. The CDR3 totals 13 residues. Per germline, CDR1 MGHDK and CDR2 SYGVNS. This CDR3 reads CASWKGRDSPLHF. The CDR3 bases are TGTGCCAGCTGGAAGGGGCGAGATTCACCCCTCCACTTT.

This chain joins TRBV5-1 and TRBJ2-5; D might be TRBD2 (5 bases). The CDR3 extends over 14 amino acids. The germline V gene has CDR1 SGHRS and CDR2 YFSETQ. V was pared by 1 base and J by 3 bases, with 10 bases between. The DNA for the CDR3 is TGCGCCAGCAGCTTGTTTCCCGGGGAAGAGACCCAGTACTTC. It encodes CASSLFPGEETQYF.

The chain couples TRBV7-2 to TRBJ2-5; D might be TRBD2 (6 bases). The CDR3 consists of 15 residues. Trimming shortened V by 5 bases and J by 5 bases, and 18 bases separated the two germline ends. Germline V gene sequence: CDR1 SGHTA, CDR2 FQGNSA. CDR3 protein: CASSTTAGKGETQYF. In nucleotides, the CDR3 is TGTGCCAGCAGCACCACTGCGGGGAAAGGGGAGACCCAGTACTTC.